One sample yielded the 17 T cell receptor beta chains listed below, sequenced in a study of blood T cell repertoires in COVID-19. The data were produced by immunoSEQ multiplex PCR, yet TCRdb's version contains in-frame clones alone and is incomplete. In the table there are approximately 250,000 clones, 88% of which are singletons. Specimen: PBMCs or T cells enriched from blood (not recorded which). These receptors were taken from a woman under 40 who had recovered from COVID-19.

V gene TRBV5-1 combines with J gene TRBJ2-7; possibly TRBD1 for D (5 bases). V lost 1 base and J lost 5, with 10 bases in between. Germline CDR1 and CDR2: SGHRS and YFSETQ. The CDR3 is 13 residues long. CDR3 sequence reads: CASSLIGRDEQYF. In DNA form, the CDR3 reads TGCGCCAGCAGCTTGATCGGCAGGGACGAGCAGTACTTC.

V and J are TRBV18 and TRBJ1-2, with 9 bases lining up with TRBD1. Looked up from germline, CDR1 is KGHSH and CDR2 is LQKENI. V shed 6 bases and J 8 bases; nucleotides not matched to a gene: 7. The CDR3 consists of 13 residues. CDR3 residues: CASSLRQGEGYTF. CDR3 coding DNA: TGTGCCAGCTCGCTAAGACAGGGGGAAGGCTACACCTTC. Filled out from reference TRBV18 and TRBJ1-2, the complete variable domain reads NAGVMQNPRHLVRRRGQEARLRCSPMKGHSHVYWYRQLPEEGLKFMVYLQKENIIDESGMPKERFSAEFPKEGPSILRIQQVVRGDSAAYFCASSLRQGEGYTFGSGTRLTVV.

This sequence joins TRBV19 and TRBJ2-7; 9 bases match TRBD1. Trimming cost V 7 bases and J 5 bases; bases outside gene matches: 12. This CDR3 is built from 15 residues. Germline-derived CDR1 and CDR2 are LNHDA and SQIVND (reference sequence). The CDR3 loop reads CASTIRGTGKDEQYF. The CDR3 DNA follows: TGTGCCAGTACCATAAGGGGGACAGGGAAGGACGAGCAGTACTTC.

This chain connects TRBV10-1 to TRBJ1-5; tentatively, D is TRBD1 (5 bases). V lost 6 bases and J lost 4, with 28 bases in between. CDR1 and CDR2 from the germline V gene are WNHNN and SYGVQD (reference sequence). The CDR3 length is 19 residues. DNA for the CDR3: TGCGCCAGCAGCCCCGACAGAGACCGCGAAAAGTCCCCGAATCAGCCCCAGCATTTT. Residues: CASSPDRDREKSPNQPQHF.

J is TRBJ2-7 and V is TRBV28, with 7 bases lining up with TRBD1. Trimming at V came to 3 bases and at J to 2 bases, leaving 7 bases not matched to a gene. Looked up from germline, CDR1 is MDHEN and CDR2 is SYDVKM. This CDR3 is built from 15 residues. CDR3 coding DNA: TGTGCCAGCAGTTTGGGGCGAGACAGGGCCTACGAGCAGTACTTC. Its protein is CASSLGRDRAYEQYF.

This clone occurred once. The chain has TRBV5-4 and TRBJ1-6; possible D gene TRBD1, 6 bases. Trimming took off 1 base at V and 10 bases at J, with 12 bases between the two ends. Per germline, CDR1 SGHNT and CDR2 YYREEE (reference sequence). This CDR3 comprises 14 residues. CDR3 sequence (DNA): TGTGCCAGCAGCTTGTTACAGGGTGAATCACCCCTCCACTTT. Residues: CASSLLQGESPLHF.

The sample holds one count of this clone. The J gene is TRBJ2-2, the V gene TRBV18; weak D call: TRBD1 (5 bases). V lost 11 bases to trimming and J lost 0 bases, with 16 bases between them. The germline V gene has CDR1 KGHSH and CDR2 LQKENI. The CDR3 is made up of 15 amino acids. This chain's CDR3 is CASRITGANTGELFF. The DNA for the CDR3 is TGTGCCTCAAGGATAACAGGCGCGAACACCGGGGAGCTGTTTTTT.

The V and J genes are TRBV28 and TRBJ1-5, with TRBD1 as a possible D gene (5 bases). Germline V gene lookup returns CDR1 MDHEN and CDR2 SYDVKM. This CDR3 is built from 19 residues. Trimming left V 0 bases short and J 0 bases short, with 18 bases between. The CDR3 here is CASSLWGGFALYSNQPQHF. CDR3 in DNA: TGTGCCAGCAGTTTATGGGGGGGGTTCGCGCTTTATAGCAATCAGCCCCAGCATTTT.

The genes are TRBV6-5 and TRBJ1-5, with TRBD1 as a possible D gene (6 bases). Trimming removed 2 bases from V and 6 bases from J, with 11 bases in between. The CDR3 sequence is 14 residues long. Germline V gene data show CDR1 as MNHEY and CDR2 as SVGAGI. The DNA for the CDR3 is TGTGCCAGCAGTTACGGGGGGGCAAGTCAGCCCCAGCATTTT. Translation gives CASSYGGASQPQHF.

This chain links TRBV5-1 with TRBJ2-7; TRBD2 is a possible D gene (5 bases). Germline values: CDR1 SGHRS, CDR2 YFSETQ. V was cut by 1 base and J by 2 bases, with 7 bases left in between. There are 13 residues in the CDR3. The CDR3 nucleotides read TGCGCCAGCAGCTTGCTCGGGGCCTACGAGCAGTACTTC. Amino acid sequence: CASSLLGAYEQYF.

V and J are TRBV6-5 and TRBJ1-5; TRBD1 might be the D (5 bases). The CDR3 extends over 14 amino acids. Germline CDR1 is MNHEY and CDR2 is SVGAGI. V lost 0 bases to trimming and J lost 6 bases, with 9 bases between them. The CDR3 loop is CASSYSGGAQPQHF. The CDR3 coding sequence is TGTGCCAGCAGTTACTCTGGAGGGGCTCAGCCCCAGCATTTT.

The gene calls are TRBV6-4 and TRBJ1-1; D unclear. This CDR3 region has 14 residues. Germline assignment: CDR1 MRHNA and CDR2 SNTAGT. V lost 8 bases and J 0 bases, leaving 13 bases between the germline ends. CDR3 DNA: TGTGCCAGCTTCATGTTACAGATGAACACTGAAGCTTTCTTT. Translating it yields CASFMLQMNTEAFF.

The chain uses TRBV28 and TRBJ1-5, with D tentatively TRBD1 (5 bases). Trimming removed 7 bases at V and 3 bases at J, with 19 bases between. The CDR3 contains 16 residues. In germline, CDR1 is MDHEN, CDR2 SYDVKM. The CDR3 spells CASTLPGLTSNQPQHF. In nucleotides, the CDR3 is TGTGCCAGCACCTTACCGGGACTCACTTCCAATCAGCCCCAGCATTTT. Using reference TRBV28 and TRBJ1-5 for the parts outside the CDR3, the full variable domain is DVKVTQSSRYLVKRTGEKVFLECVQDMDHENMFWYRQDPGLGLRLIYFSYDVKMKEKGDIPEGYSVSREKKERFSLILESASTNQTSMYLCASTLPGLTSNQPQHFGDGTRLSIL.

CDR3 in DNA: TGTGCCAGCAGCGGGACAGGGTATGGCTACACCTTC. It translates to CASSGTGYGYTF. The V gene is TRBV9, the J gene TRBJ1-2; 8 positions agree with TRBD1. CDR1 SGDLS and CDR2 YYNGEE come from the germline V gene. There are 12 residues in the CDR3. V shed 3 bases, J shed 5 bases, and the junction held 0 bases outside the gene matches.

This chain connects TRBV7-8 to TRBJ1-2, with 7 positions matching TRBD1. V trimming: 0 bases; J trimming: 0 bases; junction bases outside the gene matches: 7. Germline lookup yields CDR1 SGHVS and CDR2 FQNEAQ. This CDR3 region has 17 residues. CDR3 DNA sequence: TGTGCCAGCAGCTTAGCCCCGACAGGGAACACTAACTATGGCTACACCTTC. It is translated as CASSLAPTGNTNYGYTF.

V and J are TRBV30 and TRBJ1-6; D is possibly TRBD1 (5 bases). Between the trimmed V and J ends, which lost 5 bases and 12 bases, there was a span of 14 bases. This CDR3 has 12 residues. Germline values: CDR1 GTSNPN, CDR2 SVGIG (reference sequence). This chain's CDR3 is CAWSKGLKPLHF. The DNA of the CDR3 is TGTGCCTGGTCGAAGGGGCTTAAACCCCTCCACTTT.

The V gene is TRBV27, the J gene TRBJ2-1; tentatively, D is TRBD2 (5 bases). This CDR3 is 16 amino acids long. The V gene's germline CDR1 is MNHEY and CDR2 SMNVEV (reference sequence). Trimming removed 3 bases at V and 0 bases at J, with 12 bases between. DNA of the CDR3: TGTGCCAGCAGTTTCCGGACTGAGAGCTCCTACAATGAGCAGTTCTTC. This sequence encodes CASSFRTESSYNEQFF.